This T cell receptor (beta chain) is from a study of early T cells in non-severe SARS-CoV-2 infection. Study at large: Unsorted whole blood bulk RNA was sequenced, with unpaired chains.

General study results and limits: CD4 and private specificities were missed by VDJdb matching, which favored anti-spike CD8 responses.

The library protocol tagged individual cDNA molecules with unique molecular identifiers. TCRdb passed the 5' RACE reads through MiXCR, listing each CDR3 protein once. Among 34,000 or so distinct CDR3 sequences, 9% to 9.5% were seen once, and the ten largest hold approximately 13%. CDR1 and CDR2 from the germline V gene are SGHTA and FQGNSA. This CDR3 comprises 13 residues. With 3 bases removed from V and 6 bases from J, the gap between germline ends came to 11 bases. To note about this clonotype: Its antigen is unknown.

The receptor was derived from an adult who was a healthcare worker with PCR-confirmed SARS-CoV-2 infection or an uninfected control (not recorded which). Input material: whole blood. The chain joins TRBV7-2 to TRBJ2-5, with a weak D call TRBD2 (5 bases). CDR3 region: CASSFEGVKTQYF. CDR3 in DNA: TGTGCCAGCAGCTTCGAGGGTGTTAAGACCCAGTACTTC.